This T cell receptor beta chain was recorded in a study of response to subunit inactivated influenza vaccine. Whole-study findings and limits: With each seasonal influenza vaccination, the authors suggested, few new T cells are recruited.

One entry per CDR3 protein, called by TCRdb with MiXCR from the RT-PCR reads. The table has more than 700,000 distinct CDR3 sequences, around 20% seen once. This clonotype was counted at least ten times. Its matching antigen is unknown. V was clipped by 4 bases and J by 3 bases, with 22 bases between them. Germline V gene lookup returns CDR1 SQVTM and CDR2 ANQGSEA. The CDR3 runs to 16 residues. This chain uses TRBV29-1 with TRBJ2-7, with a possible D match to TRBD1 (6 bases). The receptor comes from a man aged 50 to 60 who received an inactivated influenza vaccine. The sequenced sample was PBMCs from blood, obtained around 5 days after vaccination. The chain's CDR3 is CSVGGPADSLLYEQYF. The CDR3 DNA reads as TGCAGCGTTGGGGGGCCCGCGGACAGCCTTCTCTACGAGCAGTACTTC.